This passage covers 26 T cell receptor beta chains from one sample sequenced in a study of post-analysis software for immune sequencing data. Findings and caveats of the study: TRBV5-6, TRBV5-1 and TRBV20-1 were among four or five TRBV segments more frequent in patients than controls.

Each TCR beta cDNA library carried unique molecular identifiers. TCRdb analysed the PCR reads with MiXCR anew, one entry per CDR3 protein. This table holds 700,000 to 800,000 distinct CDR3 sequences, about 27% found once. Antigens of these TCRs are unknown. The sequencing sample was made of blood. The receptor source for this set is a girl between 10 and 17 years old with multiple sclerosis.

The chain couples TRBV24-1 to TRBJ2-1; 15 bases fit TRBD2. The CDR3 extends over 16 amino acids. Trimming at V came to 4 bases and at J to 7 bases, leaving 4 bases not matched to a gene. Per the germline V gene, CDR1 is KGHDR and CDR2 is SFDVKD. The chain's CDR3 is CATSDRGLAGGNEQFF. CDR3 coding DNA: TGTGCCACCAGTGACCGCGGACTAGCGGGAGGGAATGAGCAGTTCTTC.

V is TRBV19 and J is TRBJ1-2, with TRBD1 identical over 9 bases. The CDR3 length is 13 residues. The V gene end was trimmed by 6 bases and the J gene end by 6 bases; junction bases not matched to a gene: 5. The V gene's germline CDR1 is LNHDA and CDR2 SQIVND (reference sequence). CDR3 nucleotide sequence: TGTGCCAGTAGCGAAACAGGGGGCGATGGCTACACCTTC. Its protein product is CASSETGGDGYTF. Based on the CDR3 plus reference TRBV19 and TRBJ1-2, the full variable domain is DGGITQSPKYLFRKEGQNVTLSCEQNLNHDAMYWYRQDPGQGLRLIYYSQIVNDFQKGDIAEGYSVSREKKESFPLTVTSAQKNPTAFYLCASSETGGDGYTFGSGTRLTVV.

This chain connects TRBV20-1 to TRBJ2-7; perhaps TRBD1 as D (6 bases). The germline V and J ends were trimmed by 0 bases and 0 bases, with 12 bases remaining between them. Germline V CDR1 and CDR2: DFQATT, SNEGSKA (reference sequence). This CDR3 is built from 15 residues. The CDR3 region has the DNA TGCAGTGCTAGAGACGGTGACAGGAGCTCCTACGAGCAGTACTTC. Its translation is CSARDGDRSSYEQYF.

This clonotype has just one count. The V gene is TRBV24-1, the J gene TRBJ2-1; 15 positions match TRBD2. Germline lookup yields CDR1 KGHDR and CDR2 SFDVKD. The CDR3 spans 16 residues. V dropped 7 bases and J dropped 8; count of bases not matched to a gene: 8. As DNA, the CDR3 is TGTGCCACCAGCCAATTAGGACTAGCGGGAGGGGATGAGCAGTTCTTC. It yields the protein CATSQLGLAGGDEQFF.

This chain joins TRBV4-1 and TRBJ1-2; D gene ambiguous. CDR3 length equals 16 residues. Trimming removed 2 bases at V and 4 bases at J, with 17 bases between. Germline V gives CDR1 MGHRA, CDR2 YSYEKL. CDR3 in DNA: TGCGCCAGCAGCCAACCCCTGGCGGTAGCCACCTATGGCTACACCTTC. Amino acid sequence: CASSQPLAVATYGYTF.

In this sample, this clonotype turned up a few times. J is TRBJ2-3 and V is TRBV10-3, with a weak D call TRBD2 (5 bases). This CDR3 spans 16 amino acids. The germline gives CDR1 ENHRY, CDR2 SYGVKD. Trimming stripped 3 bases from V and 0 bases from J, with 13 bases between. The CDR3 spells CAISDLGGRSTDTQYF. CDR3 nucleotide sequence: TGTGCCATCAGTGACCTTGGCGGGCGGAGCACAGATACGCAGTATTTT.

This chain uses TRBV20-1 with TRBJ2-5; no clear D gene. The ends were cut back, 5 bases at V and 0 bases at J, with 10 bases in the middle. This CDR3 has 13 residues. In germline, CDR1 is DFQATT, CDR2 SNEGSKA (reference sequence). The CDR3 is CSAFDQDQETQYF. The DNA of the CDR3 is TGCAGTGCTTTCGATCAGGACCAAGAGACCCAGTACTTC.

This rearrangement joins TRBV20-1 to TRBJ2-1; 15 nucleotides agree with TRBD2. The J call may be faulty, since TRBJ2-7 better matches the DNA end. The germline gives CDR1 DFQATT, CDR2 SNEGSKA (reference sequence). The CDR3 extends over 17 amino acids. CDR3 sequence (DNA): TGCAGTGCTAGGCCGCCGGGACTAGCGGGAGGCCACAATGAGCAGTACTTC. The encoded protein is CSARPPGLAGGHNEQYF.

The CDR3 sequence is CSAQRVNAPSSYEQYF. As DNA, the CDR3 is TGCAGTGCCCAAAGGGTTAACGCCCCAAGCTCCTACGAGCAGTACTTC. The rearrangement joins TRBV20-1 to TRBJ2-7; D gene ambiguous. V was clipped by 6 bases and J by 0 bases, with 21 bases between them. The CDR3 consists of 16 residues. Per germline, CDR1 DFQATT and CDR2 SNEGSKA (reference sequence).

This chain links TRBV20-1 with TRBJ2-5; 10 bases match TRBD2. The DNA end is a closer match to TRBJ2-7, so the J assignment may be wrong. The CDR3 spans 15 residues. CDR1 DFQATT and CDR2 SNEGSKA come from the germline V gene (reference sequence). The DNA for the CDR3 is TGCAGTGCTAGAGACCTGAGCGGGAGGGCTTACGAGCAGTACTTC. Amino acids: CSARDLSGRAYEQYF.

This clonotype was seen more than once but under ten times. The V and J genes are TRBV7-2 and TRBJ1-2; tentatively, D is TRBD1 (6 bases). Germline assignment: CDR1 SGHTA and CDR2 FQGNSA. This CDR3 spans 15 amino acids. The V gene lost 5 bases and the J gene lost 5 bases, with 18 bases spanning the gap. The CDR3 region has the DNA TGTGCCAGCAGCCCCCGGGGGCAGGGCCTATATGGCTACACCTTC. This translates into CASSPRGQGLYGYTF.

The chain combines TRBV7-2 with TRBJ2-1; 7 positions agree with TRBD1. The CDR3 has 14 residues. V gave up 6 bases and J gave up 9 bases; unmatched junction bases: 11. Germline lookup yields CDR1 SGHTA and CDR2 FQGNSA. The CDR3 sequence is CASRPLTGLREQFF. The CDR3 region has the DNA TGTGCCAGCAGACCCCTGACAGGGCTCCGTGAGCAGTTCTTC.

The sample holds a few counts of this clonotype. The V and J genes are TRBV2 and TRBJ1-2; 8 nucleotides line up with TRBD1. CDR1 SNHLY and CDR2 FYNNEI come from the germline V gene. Trimming took 6 bases from V and 6 from J; bases not matched to a gene: 6. The CDR3 is 13 amino acids. The CDR3 DNA reads TGTGCCAGCAGAGATCAGGGGGCTAATGGCTACACCTTC. This gives the protein CASRDQGANGYTF.

The chain recombines TRBV5-1 with TRBJ1-1; D remains ambiguous. This CDR3 has 15 residues. Per germline, CDR1 SGHRS and CDR2 YFSETQ. Trimming pared 3 bases from V and 4 bases from J, leaving 16 bases between. CDR3 residues: CASSSPDRLGTEAFF. CDR3 DNA sequence: TGCGCCAGCAGCTCCCCGGACCGCCTCGGCACTGAAGCTTTCTTT.

This clonotype has a handful of counts. The chain joins TRBV6-1 to TRBJ1-5, with 12 bases matching TRBD1. CDR1 and CDR2 from the germline V gene are MNHNS and SASEGT. The CDR3 is 19 residues long. V lost 2 bases and J lost 3; bases outside the gene matches: 11. CDR3 DNA: TGTGCCAGCAGTGAATTAAAGGGACAGGGGGCGCGGTTCAATCAGCCCCAGCATTTT. Its protein is CASSELKGQGARFNQPQHF.

This clonotype has only a few counts. The genes are TRBV7-2 and TRBJ2-1; 9 positions match TRBD2. CDR3 length: 15 amino acids. The germline gives CDR1 SGHTA, CDR2 FQGNSA. V shed 1 base, J shed 8 bases, and the junction held 6 bases outside the gene matches. The CDR3 DNA reads as TGTGCCAGCAGCTTAGGCGGGGGGGCCTGGGATGAGCAGTTCTTC. This translates into CASSLGGGAWDEQFF.

The chain is built from TRBV21-1 and TRBJ1-3. TRBV21-1 is tagged as a pseudogene. The CDR3 totals 14 residues. CDR3 DNA: TGTGCCAGCAGCACCAGGGCCACTGGAAACACCATATATTTT. It translates to CASSTRATGNTIYF.

In its sample, this clonotype was seen a few times. The DNA of the CDR3 is TGTGCCACAGAGGGAACGAGTAACTATGGCTACACCTTC. Translating gives CATEGTSNYGYTF. The chain links TRBV10-3 to TRBJ1-2, with unresolved D. V was shortened by 10 bases and J by 1 base, with 13 bases between the two germline ends. Germline V gene data show CDR1 as ENHRY and CDR2 as SYGVKD. The CDR3 spans 13 residues.

In this sample, this clonotype turned up a few times. The chain couples TRBV9 to TRBJ2-1, with TRBD1 matching over 11 bases. V lost 0 bases, J lost 7 bases, and 6 bases stayed unmatched. Looked up from germline, CDR1 is SGDLS and CDR2 is YYNGEE. This CDR3 is built from 16 residues. CDR3 in amino acids: CASSVAGQGGWNEQFF. CDR3 nucleotides: TGTGCCAGCAGCGTAGCGGGACAGGGGGGATGGAATGAGCAGTTCTTC. The full variable domain, in which reference TRBV9 and TRBJ2-1 provide the parts outside the CDR3, is DSGVTQTPKHLITATGQRVTLRCSPRSGDLSVYWYQQSLDQGLQFLIQYYNGEERAKGNILERFSAQQFPDLHSELNLSSLELGDSALYFCASSVAGQGGWNEQFFGPGTRLTVL.

This clonotype was observed a handful of times. V gene TRBV9 combines with J gene TRBJ2-3; D may correspond to TRBD1 or TRBD2 (6 bases each). CDR1 is SGDLS and CDR2 is YYNGEE in the germline V gene. The CDR3 consists of 17 residues. Deletions cut 0 bases from V and 4 bases from J, with 18 bases between. The CDR3 sequence is CASSVDPPGAVADTQYF. The CDR3 bases are TGTGCCAGCAGCGTAGATCCCCCGGGGGCGGTTGCAGATACGCAGTATTTT.

This clonotype came up a few times. The J gene is TRBJ2-1, the V gene TRBV7-9; 14 nucleotides agree with TRBD2. CDR3 length: 20 amino acids. Germline V gene sequence: CDR1 SEHNR, CDR2 FQNEAQ (reference sequence). V was clipped by 5 bases and J by 2 bases; unmatched bases: 14. This CDR3 is CASSRRPGTSGSGAYNEQFF. In nucleotides, the CDR3 is TGTGCCAGCAGCCGCCGACCAGGGACTAGCGGGAGTGGGGCCTACAATGAGCAGTTCTTC.

This clonotype has only a few counts. The V gene is TRBV12-3 or TRBV12-4, the J gene TRBJ1-6; no definite D call. Trimming removed 5 bases from V and 9 bases from J, with 8 bases in between. The CDR3 is made up of 12 amino acids. The CDR3 sequence: CASSKDTSPLHF. The CDR3 DNA follows: TGTGCCAGCAGTAAAGACACTTCACCCCTCCACTTT.

This clonotype was seen a few times. The rearrangement joins TRBV7-8 to TRBJ2-3; perhaps TRBD1 as D (5 bases). Germline V gene sequence: CDR1 SGHVS, CDR2 FQNEAQ. The CDR3 has 15 amino acids. The V end lost 8 bases, the J end lost 1 base, and 16 bases lay between the germline ends. CDR3 nucleotide sequence: TGTGCCAGCGACCAAATGGGGCGGCGCACAGATACGCAGTATTTT. Translating gives CASDQMGRRTDTQYF. The whole variable domain, remainder taken from reference TRBV7-8 and TRBJ2-3, is GAGVSQSPRYKVAKRGQDVALRCDPISGHVSLFWYQQALGQGPEFLTYFQNEAQLDKSGLPSDRFFAERPEGSVSTLKIQRTQQEDSAVYLCASDQMGRRTDTQYFGPGTRLTVL.

This clonotype occurred a few times. This chain links TRBV6-2 or TRBV6-3 with TRBJ1-5, with D possibly being TRBD1 (6 bases). Germline V CDR1 and CDR2: MNHEY, SVGEGT. V lost 1 base and J 1 base, leaving 8 bases between the germline ends. The CDR3 has 15 residues. The DNA for the CDR3 is TGTGCCAGCAGTTACTATGGACAGAGCAATCAGCCCCAGCATTTT. Amino acids: CASSYYGQSNQPQHF.

This clonotype was observed a handful of times. The rearrangement links TRBV7-9 to TRBJ2-5, with 8 bases lining up with TRBD1. V dropped 6 bases and J dropped 4; count of bases not matched to a gene: 10. The CDR3 totals 15 residues. Germline V CDR1 and CDR2: SEHNR, FQNEAQ (reference sequence). CDR3 residues: CASSIGQGWLETQYF. DNA of the CDR3: TGTGCCAGCAGTATCGGACAGGGATGGTTAGAGACCCAGTACTTC.

The gene calls are TRBV28 and TRBJ2-1, with TRBD1 as a possible D gene (5 bases). The V and J ends lost 6 bases and 5 bases respectively, with 20 bases between them. The CDR3 covers 16 residues. CDR1 and CDR2 from the germline V gene are MDHEN and SYDVKM. CDR3 bases: TGTGCCAGCAGGCTAGGTTTGGGGCAGGGTGACAATGAGCAGTTCTTC. It yields the protein CASRLGLGQGDNEQFF.